The 6 T cell receptor beta chains in this list originate from one sample, sequenced in a study of CD8+ T cells in alopecia areata. Regarding treatment: oral pan-JAK inhibitor, 5-10 mg twice daily. Sequencing used cDNA as its template, made by extracting RNA and reverse transcribing it. Data came from immunoSEQ multiplex PCR; TCRdb stores just in-frame clones and leaves some out. Of about 94,000 clones listed, just over 70% are singletons. This specimen was CD8+ T cells sorted from blood, taken at week 44, from a patient treated with tofacitinib. These receptor sequences come from a human donor with alopecia areata.

The chain carries TRBV29-1 and TRBJ2-5; 12 bases are shared with TRBD2. This CDR3 spans 14 amino acids. With V trimmed by 4 bases and J by 3 bases, 3 bases remained unmatched. Germline V gene sequence: CDR1 SQVTM, CDR2 ANQGSEA. CDR3 loop: CSVAGLAGKETQYF. The CDR3 DNA sequence: TGCAGCGTTGCTGGACTAGCGGGGAAAGAGACCCAGTACTTC.

The genes are TRBV9 and TRBJ1-5; D perhaps matches TRBD1 (5 bases). CDR1 is SGDLS, CDR2 YYNGEE, per germline. V shed 0 bases and J shed 6 bases, with 16 bases lying between them. The CDR3 is 16 amino acids. The CDR3 nucleotides read TGTGCCAGCAGCGTAGGTCAGGCAAATAGGGGTCAGCCCCAGCATTTT. It encodes CASSVGQANRGQPQHF.

This clone was found a few times. The rearrangement joins TRBV11-2 to TRBJ2-7; D is ambiguous. Deletions cut 2 bases from V and 1 base from J, with 12 bases between. CDR1 and CDR2 from the germline V gene are SGHAT and FQNNGV. This CDR3 has 15 amino acids. The DNA for the CDR3 is TGTGCCAGCAGCTTAATCTCGTCCTCTTCCTACGAGCAGTACTTC. Its protein product is CASSLISSSSYEQYF.

The rearrangement uses TRBV6-6 and TRBJ2-5, with TRBD2 identical over 12 bases. Germline V CDR1 and CDR2: MNHNY, SVGAGI (reference sequence). Trimming at V came to 0 bases and at J to 4 bases, leaving 0 bases not matched to a gene. The CDR3 contains 15 residues. In nucleotides, the CDR3 is TGTGCCAGCAGTTACTCGACTAGCGGGGGAGAGACCCAGTACTTC. Amino acid sequence: CASSYSTSGGETQYF.

The sample holds one count of this clone. This CDR3 is also generated by other DNA sequences in the sample. The V call is TRBV9, the J call TRBJ2-7; possibly TRBD2 for D (5 bases). The V end was cut by 0 bases, the J end by 1 base, with 5 bases between. This CDR3 has 13 residues. Germline V gene sequence: CDR1 SGDLS, CDR2 YYNGEE. The CDR3, as DNA: TGTGCCAGCAGCGTAGGAGGGTCCTACGAGCAGTACTTC. Amino acids: CASSVGGSYEQYF.

The rearrangement links TRBV27 to TRBJ2-7; the D gene is possibly TRBD2 (5 bases). From germline, CDR1 is MNHEY and CDR2 SMNVEV (reference sequence). V was clipped by 5 bases and J by 6 bases, with 26 bases between them. This CDR3 spans 17 amino acids. The CDR3 nucleotides read TGTGCCAGCAGTCCCAGAGTTCGGACTGGTCCCTTGATCGAGCAGTACTTC. This gives the protein CASSPRVRTGPLIEQYF.